A selection of T cell receptor beta chains follows, all from one sample in a study of blood T cell repertoires in COVID-19. Clones were read by immunoSEQ multiplex PCR, and TCRdb kept only the in-frame ones, dropping some. The table has around 220,000 clones, 85% to 90% seen once. The specimen sequenced was peripheral blood. Receptor source: a man in his fifties or sixties with acute or convalescent COVID-19. The conserved cysteine and the conserved F or W are not part of the CDR3 here.

12	TRBV9	TRBJ2-2	ASSPQPQTGELF
12	TRBV24-1	TRBJ1-5	ATSGGTGNQPQH
12	TRBV18	TRBJ1-1	ASSPIHMNTEAF
15	TRBV2	TRBJ1-5	ASSEHHRVFSNQPQH
10	TRBV6-1	TRBJ1-2	ASSDATDGYT
10	TRBV7-3	TRBJ2-3	ASSSPGGRQY
13	TRBV4-1	TRBJ1-3	ASSQTTGELYTIY
11	TRBV6-2/TRBV6-3	TRBJ1-1	ASSRLVDTEAF
12	TRBV19	TRBJ1-3	ASRPQNSGNTIY
13	TRBV19	TRBJ1-2	ASSIGGAPLRNYT
12	TRBV3-1/TRBV3-2	TRBJ1-3	ASSLRVSGNTIY
13	TRBV3-1/TRBV3-2	TRBJ1-1	ASSQAQTMNTEAF
12	TRBV19	TRBJ1-1	ASKYSTGGTEAF
12	TRBV13	TRBJ2-7	ASSLGQGASEQY
10	TRBV30	TRBJ2-3	AWSAGTDTQY
10	TRBV7-8	TRBJ1-5	ASSLSRQPQH
14	TRBV11-2	TRBJ1-5	ASWQGSQIGFQPQH
14	TRBV19	TRBJ2-5	ASSIEGTSLAETQY
17	TRBV11-2	TRBJ2-1	ASSLRRRGLAVQRNEQF
15	TRBV15	TRBJ2-7	ATRGASLSPRRYEQY
13	TRBV5-4	TRBJ1-4	ASSLPGTGNEKLF
11	TRBV2	TRBJ1-2	ASKQGNNYGYT
10	TRBV6-6	TRBJ1-1	AISGGTPEAF
13	TRBV20-1	TRBJ1-2	SASGLGSGDYGYT
11	TRBV6-6	TRBJ1-5	ASRDFRGQPQH
12	TRBV5-5	TRBJ1-6	ASSREGSVVPLH
13	TRBV15	TRBJ2-5	ATSRDLGVGETQY
11	TRBV5-6	TRBJ2-5	ASSRGVSRTQY
12	TRBV11-1	TRBJ1-2	ASSFGQALYGYT
11	TRBV7-9	TRBJ1-2	ASSLLDSYGYT
11	TRBV7-6	TRBJ1-5	ASSWKAGQPQH
16	TRBV2	TRBJ2-6	ASSASGGKYSGANVLT
11	TRBV18	TRBJ1-1	ASSPGRVPEAF
10	TRBV7-2	TRBJ2-5	ASSFSGEGCY
12	TRBV3-1/TRBV3-2	TRBJ2-5	ASSPTTGKETQY
12	TRBV7-3	TRBJ2-7	ASSSGQGQGEQY
10	TRBV6-5	TRBJ2-2	ASSRSTGELF
11	TRBV28	TRBJ2-7	ASSFTDSYEQY
13	TRBV5-1	TRBJ1-1	ASSLEPLAGSEAF
14	TRBV9	TRBJ2-2	ASSVEPTGNTGELF
12	TRBV9	TRBJ1-6	ASSVGHNNSPLH
11	TRBV10-3	TRBJ1-5	AIGQGADQPQH
14	TRBV5-4	TRBJ2-2	ASSLALTGITGELF
11	TRBV6-4	TRBJ2-2	ASSFGDTGELF
15	TRBV19	TRBJ2-7	ASSPRPWGQGPNEQY